Below are 19 T cell receptor beta chains sequenced from a single sample in a study of beta chain features in type 1 diabetes. All of the isolated RNA was reverse transcribed, so expressed TCRB transcripts were sequenced. Clones were sequenced by immunoSEQ multiplex PCR, and TCRdb holds only the in-frame ones, with some missing. The repertoire has 200,000 to 300,000 clones, around 26% of them found once; the top ten carry 4%. The sequencing input was central memory CD4+ T cells from blood. These receptors came from a man younger than 45 in good health.

The J gene is TRBJ1-5, the V gene TRBV7-2; perhaps TRBD1 as D (5 bases). Germline CDR1 reads SGHTA; CDR2 reads FQGNSA. V lost 9 bases and J lost 5, with 14 bases in between. The CDR3 extends over 13 amino acids. The CDR3: CASSTGVDQPQHF. CDR3 sequence (DNA): TGTGCCAGTTCCACGGGGGTGGATCAGCCCCAGCATTTT.

This clone occurred a few times. The chain uses TRBV5-4 and TRBJ1-2; D is possibly TRBD1 (6 bases). Germline V gene lookup returns CDR1 SGHNT and CDR2 YYREEE (reference sequence). The CDR3 covers 15 residues. The V end lost 4 bases, the J end lost 2 bases, and 15 bases lay between the germline ends. In DNA form, the CDR3 reads TGTGCCAGCAGCGCGCAAACGGGACAAAACTATGGCTACACCTTC. Protein sequence: CASSAQTGQNYGYTF.

This chain joins TRBV5-1 and TRBJ2-3, with 7 bases aligning to TRBD2. The CDR3 has 16 residues. Germline assignment: CDR1 SGHRS and CDR2 YFSETQ. With V trimmed by 0 bases and J by 0 bases, 4 bases remained unmatched. In DNA form, the CDR3 reads TGCGCCAGCAGCTTGGCTGGACTAGGCAGCACAGATACGCAGTATTTT. This encodes CASSLAGLGSTDTQYF.

This clone has more than one count but fewer than ten. The CDR3 DNA reads as TGTGCCAGCACCCTCCGAGAGACCCAGTACTTC. It codes for CASTLRETQYF. The chain has TRBV7-8 and TRBJ2-5; D gene unclear. Trimming took off 7 bases at V and 4 bases at J, with 7 bases between the two ends. There are 11 residues in the CDR3. Germline V gene data show CDR1 as SGHVS and CDR2 as FQNEAQ.

This clone was seen more than once but under ten times. This chain uses TRBV23-1 with TRBJ1-1; the D gene is possibly TRBD1 (5 bases). TRBV23-1 carries the ORF label, with uncertain function. This CDR3 has 21 residues. V was trimmed by 0 bases and J by 2 bases, leaving 28 bases between them. In nucleotides, the CDR3 is TGCGCCAGCAGTCAATCAGGTCAGGGACCCTCTATCCTCGAACCCAACACTGAAGCTTTCTTT. This encodes CASSQSGQGPSILEPNTEAFF.

Concerning this clone itself: Additional DNA sequences in this sample encode the identical CDR3. For the CDR3, the DNA is TGCGCCAGCAGCCAAGGACCTCAAGGCTACGAGCAGTACTTC. Amino acid sequence: CASSQGPQGYEQYF. The chain combines TRBV4-3 with TRBJ2-7; D is unclear. V was shortened by 1 base and J by 3 bases, with 10 bases between the two germline ends. This CDR3 has 14 residues. The germline V gene encodes CDR1 LGHNA and CDR2 YSLEER.

CDR3 nucleotides: TGTGCCAGCAGTTTATTCGCAGGGTCGTTCGACACCATATATTTT. It is translated as CASSLFAGSFDTIYF. This chain uses TRBV27 with TRBJ1-3, with a possible D match to TRBD1 (5 bases). The CDR3 sequence is 15 residues long. Germline V gene sequence: CDR1 MNHEY, CDR2 SMNVEV (reference sequence). Trimming took 1 base from V and 8 from J, leaving 15 bases between them.

This sequence joins TRBV7-2 and TRBJ2-7, with D perhaps being TRBD1 or TRBD2 (6 bases each). V was cut by 5 bases and J by 1 base, with 12 bases left in between. The germline CDR1 and CDR2 sequences are SGHTA and FQGNSA. The CDR3 loop spans 14 amino acids. This CDR3 is CASSKRGESYEQYF. CDR3 bases: TGTGCCAGCAGCAAAAGGGGGGAGTCCTACGAGCAGTACTTC.

The chain is built from TRBV20-1 and TRBJ1-2, with D possibly being TRBD1 (5 bases). Trimming shortened V by 6 bases and J by 7 bases, and 12 bases separated the two germline ends. The CDR3 totals 11 residues. CDR1 is DFQATT, CDR2 SNEGSKA, per germline (reference sequence). DNA of the CDR3: TGCAGTGCGCCTCCAGGGTTTGGCTACACCTTC. Encoded protein: CSAPPGFGYTF.

The table lists this clone with a few counts. The chain joins TRBV10-3 to TRBJ2-5, with 7 bases matching TRBD1. This CDR3 has 12 residues. V lost 6 bases, J lost 6 bases, and 4 bases stayed unmatched. The germline CDR1 and CDR2 sequences are ENHRY and SYGVKD. The CDR3 spells CAIRGTDKTQYF. The CDR3 region has the DNA TGTGCCATCAGGGGGACAGATAAGACCCAGTACTTC.

This clone was seen a few times. The chain combines TRBV11-2 with TRBJ2-1; D is uncertain. Trimming pared 1 base from V and 10 bases from J, leaving 14 bases between. CDR1 and CDR2 (germline): SGHAT, FQNNGV. The CDR3 has 14 amino acids. CDR3 residues: CASSLVNDRGEQFF. CDR3 bases: TGTGCCAGCAGCTTAGTAAACGACCGTGGCGAGCAGTTCTTC.

Worth noting for this clone: In the same sample, other DNA sequences code for this CDR3. CDR3 sequence (DNA): TGCGCCAGCAGCTTGGGGCAAGAGACCCAGTACTTC. This sequence encodes CASSLGQETQYF. The chain employs TRBV5-1 and TRBJ2-5; the D is unclear. This CDR3 is 12 amino acids long. V dropped 0 bases and J dropped 2 bases, with 2 bases sitting between them. Germline V gene data show CDR1 as SGHRS and CDR2 as YFSETQ.

This clone was found a few times. V and J are TRBV7-2 and TRBJ2-1, with 15 bases that match TRBD2. V lost 5 bases and J lost 8; bases outside the gene matches: 10. Germline V CDR1 and CDR2: SGHTA, FQGNSA. The CDR3 has 17 residues. In DNA form, the CDR3 reads TGTGCCAGCAGCCTAAGGACTAGCGGGAGGGCCGGGGATGAGCAGTTCTTC. Translation: CASSLRTSGRAGDEQFF.

This clone was seen a few times. The J gene is TRBJ1-2, the V gene TRBV5-4; 9 positions match TRBD1. Germline V gene lookup returns CDR1 SGHNT and CDR2 YYREEE (reference sequence). CDR3 length: 16 amino acids. Trimming took 4 bases from V and 4 from J; bases not matched to a gene: 11. In DNA, the CDR3 is TGTGCCAGCAGCACAACAGGGGGCTCGGGTAGCTATGGCTACACCTTC. This translates into CASSTTGGSGSYGYTF.

V usage is TRBV9 and J usage is TRBJ1-6; D is undetermined. This CDR3 comprises 15 residues. Germline V lookup: CDR1 SGDLS, CDR2 YYNGEE. Trimming shortened V by 0 bases and J by 6 bases, and 10 bases separated the two germline ends. The CDR3 DNA is TGTGCCAGCAGCGTAGTTGAAGGGCCTAATTCACCCCTCCACTTT. As protein: CASSVVEGPNSPLHF.

This clone appeared a few times. The V and J genes are TRBV29-1 and TRBJ1-2; 7 bases map to TRBD1. This CDR3 spans 15 amino acids. Per the germline V gene, CDR1 is SQVTM and CDR2 is ANQGSEA. The V gene end was trimmed by 6 bases and the J gene end by 2 bases; junction bases not matched to a gene: 12. DNA of the CDR3: TGCAGCGTGCAGATTTTGGACAGGAGGAACTATGGCTACACCTTC. Protein: CSVQILDRRNYGYTF.

In its sample, this clone was seen a few times. Other DNA sequences in this sample translate to the same CDR3. This rearrangement joins TRBV7-2 to TRBJ2-3; D is unresolved. The CDR3 spans 14 residues. Germline V CDR1 and CDR2: SGHTA, FQGNSA. Trimming removed 5 bases from V and 0 bases from J, with 9 bases in between. CDR3 in amino acids: CASSPSTSTDTQYF. CDR3 sequence (DNA): TGTGCCAGCAGCCCAAGTACGAGCACAGATACGCAGTATTTT.

In its sample, this clone was seen a few times. The chain is built from TRBV11-2 and TRBJ2-5; TRBD2 matches 7 bases. The CDR3 length is 16 residues. Germline V gene lookup returns CDR1 SGHAT and CDR2 FQNNGV. V was pared by 6 bases and J by 0 bases, with 10 bases of the junction left unmatched. The CDR3 sequence is CASSHASGRYQETQYF. The CDR3 nucleotides read TGTGCCAGCAGTCATGCTAGCGGCAGATACCAAGAGACCCAGTACTTC.

The chain links TRBV15 to TRBJ2-7; no clear D gene. The germline CDR1 and CDR2 sequences are LNHNV and YYDKDF (reference sequence). The CDR3 covers 13 residues. Trimming left V 0 bases short and J 4 bases short, with 7 bases between. The CDR3 protein is CATSRDLQYEQYF. The CDR3 region has the DNA TGTGCCACCAGCAGAGATTTACAGTACGAGCAGTACTTC.